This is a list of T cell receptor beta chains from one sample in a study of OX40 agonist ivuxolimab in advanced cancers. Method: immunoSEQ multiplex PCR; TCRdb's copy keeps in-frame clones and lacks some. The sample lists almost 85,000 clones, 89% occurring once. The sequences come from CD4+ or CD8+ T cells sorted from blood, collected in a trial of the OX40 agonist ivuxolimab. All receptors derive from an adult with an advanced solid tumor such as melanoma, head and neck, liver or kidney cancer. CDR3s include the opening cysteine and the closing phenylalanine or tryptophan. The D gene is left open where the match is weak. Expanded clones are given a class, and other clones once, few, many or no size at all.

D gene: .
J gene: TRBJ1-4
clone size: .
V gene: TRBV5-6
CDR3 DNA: TGTGCCAGCAGCCTACGGACAGTTAGAAATGAAAAACTGTTTTTT
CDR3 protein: CASSLRTVRNEKLFF

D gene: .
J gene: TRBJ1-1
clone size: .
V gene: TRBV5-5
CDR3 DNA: TGTGCCAGCAGCTGGTCGGTAAACACTGAAGCTTTCTTT
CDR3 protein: CASSWSVNTEAFF

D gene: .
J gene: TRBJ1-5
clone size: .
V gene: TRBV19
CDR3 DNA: TGTGCCAGTAGTATCGTACCCCCGACCCGCAATCAGCCCCAGCATTTT
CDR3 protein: CASSIVPPTRNQPQHF

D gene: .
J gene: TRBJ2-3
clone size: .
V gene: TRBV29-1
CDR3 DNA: TGCAGCGTTAATCAGGGTAGCACAGATACGCAGTATTTT
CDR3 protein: CSVNQGSTDTQYF

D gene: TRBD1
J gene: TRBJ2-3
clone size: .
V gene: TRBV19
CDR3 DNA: TGTGCCAGTAGTATAGCCCGGGACAGGGCCAAATCCGGTACGCAGTATTTT
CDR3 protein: CASSIARDRAKSGTQYF

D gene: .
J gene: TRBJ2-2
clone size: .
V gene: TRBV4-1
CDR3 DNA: TGCGCCAGCAGCCGGGACGGGGTCAACACCGGGGAGCTGTTTTTT
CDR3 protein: CASSRDGVNTGELFF

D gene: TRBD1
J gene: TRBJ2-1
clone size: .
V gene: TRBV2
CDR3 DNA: TGTGCCAGCAGGAGGGACAGGAGCTCCTACAATGAGCAGTTCTTC
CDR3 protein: CASRRDRSSYNEQFF

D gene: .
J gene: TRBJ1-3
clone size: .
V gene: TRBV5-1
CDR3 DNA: TGCGCCAGCAGCTCAGGACCCCTAGGGGACACCATATATTTT
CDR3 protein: CASSSGPLGDTIYF

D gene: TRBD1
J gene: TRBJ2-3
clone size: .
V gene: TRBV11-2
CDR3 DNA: TGTGCCAGCAGCTTAGGGGGACAGGGTACAGATACGCAGTATTTT
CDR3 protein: CASSLGGQGTDTQYF

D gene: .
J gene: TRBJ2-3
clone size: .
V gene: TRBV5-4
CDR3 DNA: TGTGCCAGCAGCCAAGGACTTAACACAGATACGCAGTATTTT
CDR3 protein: CASSQGLNTDTQYF

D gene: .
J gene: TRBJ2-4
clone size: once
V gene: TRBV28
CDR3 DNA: TGTGCCAGCACCCCAGGGGGGTTAAACATTCAGTACTTC
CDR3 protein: CASTPGGLNIQYF

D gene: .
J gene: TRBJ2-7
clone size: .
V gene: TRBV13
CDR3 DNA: TGTGCCAGCAGCTCCGTCCGGGGGTACGAGCAGTACTTC
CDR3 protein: CASSSVRGYEQYF

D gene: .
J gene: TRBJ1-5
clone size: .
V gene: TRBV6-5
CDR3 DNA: TGTGCCAGCAGTTTCCGGGGGCTCAATCAGCCCCAGCATTTT
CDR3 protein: CASSFRGLNQPQHF

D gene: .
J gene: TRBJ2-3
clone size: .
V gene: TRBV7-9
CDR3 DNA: TGTGCCAGCAGCTTAGCGGGGGCAGATACGCAGTATTTT
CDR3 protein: CASSLAGADTQYF

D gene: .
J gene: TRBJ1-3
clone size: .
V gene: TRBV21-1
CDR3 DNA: TGTGCCAGCAGCAAACCTCCAGGGCTGGGAAACACCATATATTTT
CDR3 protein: CASSKPPGLGNTIYF

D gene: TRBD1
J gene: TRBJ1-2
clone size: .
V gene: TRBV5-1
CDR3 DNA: TGCGCCAGCAGCTTGGCCACCGGGACAGGGGTTTTCTATGGCTACACCTTC
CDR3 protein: CASSLATGTGVFYGYTF

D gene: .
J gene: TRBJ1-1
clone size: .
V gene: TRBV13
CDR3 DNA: TGTGCCAGCAGCTTAGAACGGGAAGGAGCTTTCTTT
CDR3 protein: CASSLEREGAFF